The 8 T cell receptor beta chains listed next were all sequenced from one sample in a study of T cells in localized non-small cell lung cancer. Sequencing was performed with immunoSEQ multiplex PCR; in TCRdb, only in-frame clones are kept and a portion is missing. This table holds tens of thousands of clones, approximately 84% found once. Specimen: peripheral blood, collected before any cancer treatment. These receptors were taken from a female donor older than 55 with stage I lung adenocarcinoma.

The chain has TRBV5-1 and TRBJ2-3, with D possibly being TRBD1 (7 bases). This CDR3 contains 16 residues. Trimming removed 4 bases from V and 3 bases from J, with 18 bases in between. CDR1 and CDR2 from the germline V gene are SGHRS and YFSETQ. CDR3 sequence (DNA): TGCGCCAGCAGCACCCGACAGGGAGGAGGAACAGATACGCAGTATTTT. Translating gives CASSTRQGGGTDTQYF.

The genes are TRBV27 and TRBJ1-2, with TRBD1 as a possible D gene (5 bases). The germline gives CDR1 MNHEY, CDR2 SMNVEV (reference sequence). Trimming stripped 4 bases from V and 1 base from J, with 16 bases between. The CDR3 is 16 residues long. CDR3 protein: CASSSQAGTGNYGYTF. The CDR3 DNA follows: TGTGCCAGCAGTTCCCAGGCGGGGACCGGTAACTATGGCTACACCTTC.

In this sample, this clone turned up a few times. The chain is built from TRBV5-1 and TRBJ1-4, with 8 positions matching TRBD1. This CDR3 is built from 16 residues. V lost 4 bases to trimming and J lost 1 base; unmatched junction nucleotides: 6. From germline, CDR1 is SGHRS and CDR2 YFSETQ. CDR3 residues: CASSLDGQGTNEKLFF. For the CDR3, the DNA is TGCGCCAGCAGCCTTGACGGACAGGGAACTAATGAAAAACTGTTTTTT.

The CDR3 protein is CAWSERQSHYGYTF. CDR3 bases: TGTGCCTGGAGTGAGAGGCAGAGCCACTATGGCTACACCTTC. V is TRBV30 and J is TRBJ1-2; D unclear. CDR1 is GTSNPN and CDR2 is SVGIG in the germline V gene (reference sequence). V lost 1 base, J lost 3 bases, and 12 bases lay in between. The CDR3 spans 14 residues.

This rearrangement joins TRBV5-4 to TRBJ1-2; TRBD1 matches 9 bases. Trimming at V came to 7 bases and at J to 8 bases, leaving 9 bases not matched to a gene. Per the germline V gene, CDR1 is SGHNT and CDR2 is YYREEE (reference sequence). This CDR3 contains 13 residues. The CDR3 region has the DNA TGTGCCAGCTCCCAGGACAGGGGAGGAGGCTACACCTTC. It translates to CASSQDRGGGYTF.

This clone appeared once. The genes are TRBV7-2 and TRBJ2-3, with 11 bases aligning to TRBD2. The CDR3 runs to 16 residues. Per germline, CDR1 SGHTA and CDR2 FQGNSA. The J segment lost 0 bases and the V segment lost 2 bases, leaving 1 base of the junction unmatched. For the CDR3, the DNA is TGTGCCAGCAGCTTATTAGCGGGGGGGAGCACAGATACGCAGTATTTT. It codes for CASSLLAGGSTDTQYF.

The rearrangement links TRBV5-4 to TRBJ1-3; D unresolved. The V gene's germline CDR1 is SGHNT and CDR2 YYREEE (reference sequence). CDR3 length equals 15 residues. The ends were cut back, 0 bases at V and 2 bases at J, with 9 bases in the middle. CDR3 in DNA: TGTGCCAGCAGCTTGGCGGTCAGTCCTGGAAACACCATATATTTT. It codes for CASSLAVSPGNTIYF.

The V gene is TRBV10-3, the J gene TRBJ2-4, with TRBD2 matching 8 bases. Trimming took 3 bases from V and 6 from J; bases not matched to a gene: 7. Germline CDR1 and CDR2: ENHRY and SYGVKD. The CDR3 sequence is 15 residues long. CDR3 DNA: TGTGCCATCAGTGATTCCGGGACTAGTAGAAACATTCAGTACTTC. Translated: CAISDSGTSRNIQYF.